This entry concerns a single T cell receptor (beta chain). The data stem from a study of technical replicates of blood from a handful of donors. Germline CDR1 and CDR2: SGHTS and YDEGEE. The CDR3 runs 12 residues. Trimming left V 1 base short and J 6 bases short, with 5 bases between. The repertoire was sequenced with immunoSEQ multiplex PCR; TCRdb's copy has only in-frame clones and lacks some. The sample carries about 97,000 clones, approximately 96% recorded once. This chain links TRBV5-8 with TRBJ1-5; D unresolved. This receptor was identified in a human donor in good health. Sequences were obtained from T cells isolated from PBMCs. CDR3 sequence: CASSLTVQPQHF. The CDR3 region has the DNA TGTGCCAGCAGCTTGACAGTTCAGCCCCAGCATTTT.